The entry below gives a single T cell receptor beta chain sequence along with its context. In the original analysis: Nucleated cell number was recorded as an estimate derived from reference gene primer amplification. The method was immunoSEQ multiplex PCR; TCRdb's version includes in-frame clones alone and lacks a portion of them. The V and J calls and clone size are taken from that table; D and trimming were inferred from the DNA. The sample comprises 200,000 to 300,000 clones, about 83% of which are singletons, and more than 5.5% rests with the top ten. CDR3 length: 15 residues. Per germline, CDR1 MDHEN and CDR2 SYDVKM. Trimming took 10 bases from V and 4 from J, leaving 20 bases between them. The source of the sample is a study of blood T cell repertoires in COVID-19. Study-wide background: Samples came from the United States, Italy and Spain, spanning acute and convalescent COVID-19. PBMCs, B-cell-depleted T cells, or T cells provided the cDNA or gDNA that made up the material.

The TCR comes from a human donor in a cohort sampled during active COVID-19. The sample comprised peripheral blood. This rearrangement joins TRBV28 to TRBJ1-5; the D gene is possibly TRBD1 (6 bases). The CDR3 DNA reads as TGTGCCACCTCCACCCCAGGGGCAGGGAATCAGCCCCAGCATTTT. Amino acid sequence: CATSTPGAGNQPQHF.